These 15 T cell receptor beta chains came from one sample sequenced in a study of blood T cell repertoires in COVID-19. Produced via immunoSEQ multiplex PCR; TCRdb's table is partial and in-frame only. The sample holds around 360,000 clones, approximately 87% seen once. Sequences were obtained from peripheral blood. The origin of the receptors is a woman aged 25 to 39 with COVID-19, enrolled during active disease.

The sample holds one count of this clone. The rearrangement uses TRBV19 and TRBJ1-4; the match to TRBD1 covers 7 bases. This CDR3 contains 14 residues. Germline assignment: CDR1 LNHDA and CDR2 SQIVND (reference sequence). After removal of 5 bases from V and 4 bases from J, the junction contained 4 bases not matched to a gene. CDR3 protein: CASSVQGLNEKLFF. The CDR3 DNA follows: TGTGCCAGTAGTGTACAGGGGCTTAATGAAAAACTGTTTTTT.

This chain uses TRBV18 with TRBJ2-7; 9 bases match TRBD2. V dropped 3 bases and J dropped 5; count of bases not matched to a gene: 8. Germline loops: CDR1 KGHSH, CDR2 LQKENI. CDR3 length equals 15 residues. Written as DNA, the CDR3 is TGTGCCAGCTCACCCCTGGCGGGAGGGAGTAACGAGCAGTACTTC. Translated, it gives CASSPLAGGSNEQYF.

This chain joins TRBV5-4 and TRBJ2-7; 7 nucleotides match TRBD2. The CDR3 sequence is 13 residues long. J lost 1 base, V lost 9 bases, and 7 bases had no gene match. Germline assignment: CDR1 SGHNT and CDR2 YYREEE (reference sequence). The CDR3 protein is CATNPGGSYEQYF. CDR3 coding DNA: TGTGCCACCAACCCGGGAGGTTCCTACGAGCAGTACTTC.

This chain connects TRBV4-1 to TRBJ2-3; TRBD2 matches at 12 bases. Germline-derived CDR1 and CDR2 are MGHRA and YSYEKL. J gave up 6 bases and V 4 bases, and 11 bases lay outside the gene matches. The CDR3 has 17 residues. The CDR3 bases are TGCGCCAGCAGCCGAATGGGACTAGCGGGTGCCGTGGATACGCAGTATTTT. Protein product: CASSRMGLAGAVDTQYF.

The gene calls are TRBV11-2 and TRBJ1-3; 8 nucleotides align to TRBD1. The CDR3 runs 14 residues. Looked up from germline, CDR1 is SGHAT and CDR2 is FQNNGV. The V segment lost 5 bases and the J segment 12 bases; nucleotides outside the gene matches: 12. The chain's CDR3 is CASSRTGTAQGIYF. CDR3 DNA sequence: TGTGCCAGCAGCCGGACAGGGACGGCCCAGGGCATATATTTT.

The chain uses TRBV3-1 (or the pseudogene TRBV3-2) and TRBJ2-5; 7 positions match TRBD2. Germline CDR1 reads LGHDT; CDR2 reads YNNKEL (reference sequence). CDR3 size: 15 residues. V dropped 3 bases and J dropped 4; count of bases not matched to a gene: 8. This CDR3 is CASSQRTGGLETQYF. For the CDR3, the DNA is TGTGCCAGCAGCCAGAGAACCGGGGGGTTAGAGACCCAGTACTTC.

This clone was seen only a few times. The chain is built from TRBV27 and TRBJ2-2, with a possible D match to TRBD2 (7 bases). Between the trimmed V and J ends, which lost 7 bases and 8 bases, there was a span of 23 bases. CDR1 is MNHEY, CDR2 SMNVEV, per germline (reference sequence). This CDR3 comprises 16 residues. CDR3 sequence reads: CASNKRGGEHHGELFF. The CDR3 DNA is TGTGCCAGCAATAAAAGGGGGGGAGAACACCATGGGGAGCTGTTTTTT.

The V call is TRBV28, the J call TRBJ2-5; 8 nucleotides match TRBD2. Germline V gene data show CDR1 as MDHEN and CDR2 as SYDVKM. J gave up 7 bases and V 3 bases, and 1 base lay outside the gene matches. The CDR3 is made up of 12 amino acids. CDR3 in DNA: TGTGCCAGCAGTTTTCGGGGGGGGACCCAGTACTTC. The encoded protein is CASSFRGGTQYF.

The rearrangement links TRBV7-2 to TRBJ2-3; 9 bases align to TRBD2. The CDR3 has 15 amino acids. Germline trimming cut 5 bases from V and 1 base from J; bases unmatched to any gene: 4. Germline-derived CDR1 and CDR2 are SGHTA and FQGNSA. CDR3 sequence (DNA): TGTGCCAGCAGCCCTAAGCGGGGGGGCACAGATACGCAGTATTTT. It encodes CASSPKRGGTDTQYF.

The V call is TRBV4-3, the J call TRBJ1-4; 8 nucleotides line up with TRBD1. CDR3 length: 16 amino acids. Trimming removed 1 base from V and 4 bases from J; junction bases left unmatched: 5. CDR1 LGHNA and CDR2 YSLEER come from the germline V gene. CDR3 coding DNA: TGCGCCAGCAGCCAAGGGCAGGGGGCAGGTAATGAAAAACTGTTTTTT. It yields the protein CASSQGQGAGNEKLFF.

This chain joins TRBV4-1 and TRBJ2-7; D remains ambiguous. The CDR3 totals 12 residues. Germline assignment: CDR1 MGHRA and CDR2 YSYEKL. V lost 3 bases and J 3 bases, leaving 6 bases between the germline ends. As DNA, the CDR3 is TGCGCCAGCAGCCACCAAAACTACGAGCAGTACTTC. It encodes CASSHQNYEQYF.

This clone was seen a few times. The CDR3 DNA follows: TGTGCCAGCAGTGAATTGGGGAGCTCTAGTAACTATGGCTACACCTTC. The encoded protein is CASSELGSSSNYGYTF. The chain carries TRBV25-1 and TRBJ1-2; D not certain. CDR1 MGHDK and CDR2 SYGVNS come from the germline V gene. The germline V and J ends were trimmed by 1 base and 1 base, with 13 bases remaining between them. This CDR3 spans 16 amino acids.

This chain links TRBV6-5 with TRBJ2-2; possibly TRBD2 for D (5 bases). Trimming cost V 6 bases and J 2 bases, with 13 bases left between them. CDR1 and CDR2 from the germline V gene are MNHEY and SVGAGI. The CDR3 spans 15 residues. CDR3: CASSYKRRNTGELFF. The CDR3 DNA follows: TGTGCCAGCAGCTACAAGCGGAGAAACACCGGGGAGCTGTTTTTT.

This chain links TRBV27 with TRBJ2-7; TRBD1 matches at 7 bases. CDR1 MNHEY and CDR2 SMNVEV come from the germline V gene (reference sequence). The V and J ends lost 0 bases and 3 bases, in that order; junction bases with no gene match: 5. This CDR3 contains 15 residues. CDR3: CASSLSGTAIYEQYF. CDR3 sequence (DNA): TGTGCCAGCAGTTTATCCGGGACAGCCATCTACGAGCAGTACTTC.

This rearrangement joins TRBV6-6 to TRBJ2-3; TRBD1 agrees at 7 bases. The V segment lost 2 bases and the J segment 3 bases; nucleotides outside the gene matches: 8. The germline V gene encodes CDR1 MNHNY and CDR2 SVGAGI (reference sequence). The CDR3 consists of 16 residues. The CDR3, as DNA: TGTGCCAGCAGTTACGGAAGAGGGGGCCCGACAGATACGCAGTATTTT. It codes for CASSYGRGGPTDTQYF.